Below are 3 T cell receptor beta chains sequenced from a single sample in a study of blood T cells in healthy people across ages. Sample-barcoded 5' priming and a J-beta primer mix drove a second PCR of roughly 6 to 12 cycles. MiXCR, run by TCRdb on the 5' RACE reads, gives a single entry per CDR3 protein. The data show 750,000 to 950,000 distinct CDR3 sequences, roughly 25% seen once. The same data also contributed to another study, on T cells of mothers and their children.

Material: blood. These receptors all come from a boy between 10 and 17 years old in good health.

This chain links TRBV29-1 with TRBJ2-3; D not resolved. CDR3 size: 12 residues. The germline gives CDR1 SQVTM, CDR2 ANQGSEA. Trimming shortened V by 4 bases and J by 1 base, and 6 bases separated the two germline ends. The CDR3 DNA follows: TGCAGCGTTGCGGACGGCACAGATACGCAGTATTTT. Protein sequence: CSVADGTDTQYF.

In DNA, the CDR3 is TGTGCCAGCAGTAAGAACCCAACGGGGGCTGGAGATACGCAGTATTTT. Translating gives CASSKNPTGAGDTQYF. The rearrangement uses TRBV6-5 and TRBJ2-3, with D perhaps being TRBD1 or TRBD2 (6 bases each). CDR1 is MNHEY and CDR2 is SVGAGI in the germline V gene. The CDR3 sequence is 16 residues long. V lost 5 bases to trimming and J lost 5 bases, with 20 bases between them.

This clonotype has just a few counts. The chain has TRBV29-1 and TRBJ2-1, with TRBD1 matching 11 bases. This CDR3 contains 12 residues. CDR1 and CDR2 from the germline V gene are SQVTM and ANQGSEA. The V and J ends lost 8 bases and 10 bases, in that order; junction bases with no gene match: 7. CDR3 coding DNA: TGCAGCCATGGACAGGGGGCCGTCGAGCAGTTCTTC. Its protein is CSHGQGAVEQFF.